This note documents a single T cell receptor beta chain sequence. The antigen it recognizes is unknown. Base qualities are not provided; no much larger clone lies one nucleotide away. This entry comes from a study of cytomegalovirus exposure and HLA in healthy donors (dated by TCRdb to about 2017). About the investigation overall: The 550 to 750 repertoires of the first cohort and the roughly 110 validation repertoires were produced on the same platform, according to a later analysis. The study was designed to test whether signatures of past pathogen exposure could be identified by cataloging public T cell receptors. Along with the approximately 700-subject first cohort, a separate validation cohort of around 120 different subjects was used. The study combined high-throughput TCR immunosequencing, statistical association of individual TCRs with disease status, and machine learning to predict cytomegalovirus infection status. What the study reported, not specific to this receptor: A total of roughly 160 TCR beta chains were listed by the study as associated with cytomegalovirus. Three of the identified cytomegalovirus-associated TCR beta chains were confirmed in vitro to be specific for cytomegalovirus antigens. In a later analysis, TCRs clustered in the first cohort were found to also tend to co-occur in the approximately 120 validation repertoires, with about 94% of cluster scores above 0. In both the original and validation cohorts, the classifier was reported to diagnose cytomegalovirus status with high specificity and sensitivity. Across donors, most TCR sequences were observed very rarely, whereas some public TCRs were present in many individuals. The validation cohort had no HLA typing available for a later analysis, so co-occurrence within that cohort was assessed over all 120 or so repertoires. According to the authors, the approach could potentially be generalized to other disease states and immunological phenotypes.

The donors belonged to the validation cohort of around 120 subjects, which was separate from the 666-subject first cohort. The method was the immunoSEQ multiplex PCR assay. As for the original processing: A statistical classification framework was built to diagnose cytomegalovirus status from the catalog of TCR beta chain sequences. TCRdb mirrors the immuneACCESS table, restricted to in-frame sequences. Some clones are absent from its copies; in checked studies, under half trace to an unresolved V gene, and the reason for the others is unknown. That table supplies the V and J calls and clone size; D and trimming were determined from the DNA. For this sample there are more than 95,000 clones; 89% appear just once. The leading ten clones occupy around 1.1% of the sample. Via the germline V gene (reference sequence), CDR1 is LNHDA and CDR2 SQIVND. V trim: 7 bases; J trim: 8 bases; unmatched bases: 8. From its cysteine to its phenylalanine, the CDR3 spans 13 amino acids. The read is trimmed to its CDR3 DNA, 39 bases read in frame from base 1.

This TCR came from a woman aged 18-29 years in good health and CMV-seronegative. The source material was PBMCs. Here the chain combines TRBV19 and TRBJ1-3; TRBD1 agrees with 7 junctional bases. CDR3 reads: CASMTGTEDTIYF. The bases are TGTGCCAGTATGACCGGGACAGAGGACACCATATATTTT.